These 2 T cell receptor beta chains originate from one sample sequenced in a study of PD-L1 blockade in urothelial cancer. Described time point: pretreatment peripheral blood. Clones were read by immunoSEQ multiplex PCR, and TCRdb kept only the in-frame ones, dropping some. The sample includes 75,000 to 95,000 clones, roughly 80% of them seen just once. The source was PBMCs, collected around atezolizumab (anti-PD-L1) treatment. All receptors come from a man aged 35 to 55 with urothelial cancer.

This chain's CDR3 is CAWSWDISGNTIYF. As DNA, the CDR3 is TGTGCCTGGAGCTGGGACATCTCTGGAAACACCATATATTTT. The chain is built from TRBV30 and TRBJ1-3; perhaps TRBD1 as D (6 bases). This CDR3 comprises 14 residues. The germline V and J ends were trimmed by 3 bases and 0 bases, with 9 bases remaining between them. Germline V gives CDR1 GTSNPN, CDR2 SVGIG (reference sequence).

The chain recombines TRBV7-9 with TRBJ2-5, with TRBD1 identical over 11 bases. The germline CDR1 and CDR2 sequences are SEHNR and FQNEAQ (reference sequence). The CDR3 runs to 16 residues. V lost 5 bases to trimming and J lost 6 bases; unmatched junction nucleotides: 11. The CDR3 DNA is TGTGCCAGCAGCCTCCGGACAGGGGGCGGTGCCAAGACCCAGTACTTC. Protein sequence: CASSLRTGGGAKTQYF.